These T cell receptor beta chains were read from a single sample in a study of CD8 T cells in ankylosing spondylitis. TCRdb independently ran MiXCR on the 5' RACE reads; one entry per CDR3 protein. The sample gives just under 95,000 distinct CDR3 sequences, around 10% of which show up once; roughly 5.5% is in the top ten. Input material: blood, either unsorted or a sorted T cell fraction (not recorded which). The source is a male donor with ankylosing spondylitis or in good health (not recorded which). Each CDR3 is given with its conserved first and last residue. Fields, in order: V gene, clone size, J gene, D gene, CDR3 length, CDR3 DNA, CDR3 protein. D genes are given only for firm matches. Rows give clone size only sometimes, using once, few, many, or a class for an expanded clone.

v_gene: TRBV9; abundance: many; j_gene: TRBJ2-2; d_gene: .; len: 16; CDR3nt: TGTGCCAGCACCCCCAGTGGAGGGGGGGCCCTTGGGGAGCTGTTTTTT; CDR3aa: CASTPSGGGALGELFF
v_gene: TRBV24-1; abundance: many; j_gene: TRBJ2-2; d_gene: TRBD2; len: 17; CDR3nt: TGTGCCACCAGAGGCGAACCGGGACTAGGAATAACCGGGGAGCTGTTTTTT; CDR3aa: CATRGEPGLGITGELFF
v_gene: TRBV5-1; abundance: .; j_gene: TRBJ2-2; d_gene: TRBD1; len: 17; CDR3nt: TGCGCCAGCAGCTTGGCGAGGGGGCAATCTAACACCGGGGAGCTGTTTTTT; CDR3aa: CASSLARGQSNTGELFF
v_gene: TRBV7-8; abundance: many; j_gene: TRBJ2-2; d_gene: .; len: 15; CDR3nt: TGTGCCAGCACCCCCGTCCGGGCCAACACCGGGGAGCTGTTTTTT; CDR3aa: CASTPVRANTGELFF
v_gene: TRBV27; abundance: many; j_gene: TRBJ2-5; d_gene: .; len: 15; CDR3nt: TGTGCCAGCAGTTTATCCCTGCGATTCCAAGAGACCCAGTACTTC; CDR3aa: CASSLSLRFQETQYF
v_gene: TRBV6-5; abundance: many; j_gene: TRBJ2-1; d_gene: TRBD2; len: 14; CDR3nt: TGTGCCAGCAGACCCGCGGGGGGCTCCGGTGAGCAGTTCTTC; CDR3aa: CASRPAGGSGEQFF
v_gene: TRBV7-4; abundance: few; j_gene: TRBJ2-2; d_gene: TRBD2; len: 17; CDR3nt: TGTGCCAGCAGCTCGCTGATGGGAGGGGTGAACACCGGGGAGCTGTTTTTT; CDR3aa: CASSSLMGGVNTGELFF
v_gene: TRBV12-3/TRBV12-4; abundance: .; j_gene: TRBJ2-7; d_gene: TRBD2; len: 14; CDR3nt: TGTGCCAGCAGTCGACTAGCGGGCCCTAATGAGCAGTACTTC; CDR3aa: CASSRLAGPNEQYF
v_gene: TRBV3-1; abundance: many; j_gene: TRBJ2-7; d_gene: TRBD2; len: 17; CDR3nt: TGTGCCAGCAGCCAAGAGTCGTGGCGGGGGGGCACCTACGAGCAGTACTTC; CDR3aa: CASSQESWRGGTYEQYF
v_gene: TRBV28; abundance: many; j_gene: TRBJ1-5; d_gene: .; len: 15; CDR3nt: TGTGCCAGCAGTTTACAGGCAGGCTCCAATCAGCCCCAGCATTTT; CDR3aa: CASSLQAGSNQPQHF
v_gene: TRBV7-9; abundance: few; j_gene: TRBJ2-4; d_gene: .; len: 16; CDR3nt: TGTGCCAGCAGCTTAGACGCCGGCCATATGGCTCTCATTCAGTACTTC; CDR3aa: CASSLDAGHMALIQYF
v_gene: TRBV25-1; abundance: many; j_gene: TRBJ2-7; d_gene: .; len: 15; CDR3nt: TGTGCCAGCAGTGAATATTTGGACTACACCTACGAGCAGTACTTC; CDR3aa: CASSEYLDYTYEQYF
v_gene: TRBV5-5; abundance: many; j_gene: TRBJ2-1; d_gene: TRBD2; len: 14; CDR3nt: TGTGCCAGCGCCGGGGCGGGGGGACCTTATGAGCAGTTCTTC; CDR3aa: CASAGAGGPYEQFF
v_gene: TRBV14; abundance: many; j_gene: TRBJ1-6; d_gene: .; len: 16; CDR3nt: TGTGCCAGCAGCCAAGTAACTCTTCGTTATAATTCACCCCTCCACTTT; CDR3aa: CASSQVTLRYNSPLHF
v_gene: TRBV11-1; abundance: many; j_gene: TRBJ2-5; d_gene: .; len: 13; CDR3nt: TGTGCCAGCAGCTTCGGGAACCAAGAGACCCAGTACTTC; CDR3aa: CASSFGNQETQYF
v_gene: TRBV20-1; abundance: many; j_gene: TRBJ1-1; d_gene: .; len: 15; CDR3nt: TGCAGTGCTAGACGGCCTGATACTTCGGGCACTGAAGCTTTCTTT; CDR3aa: CSARRPDTSGTEAFF
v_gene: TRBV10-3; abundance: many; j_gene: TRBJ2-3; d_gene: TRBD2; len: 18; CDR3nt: TGTGCCATCAGTGATCGGTTAAAGAGCGGGGGGGCAGGAGATACGCAGTATTTT; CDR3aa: CAISDRLKSGGAGDTQYF
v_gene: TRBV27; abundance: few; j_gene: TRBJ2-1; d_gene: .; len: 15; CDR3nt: TGTGCCAGCAGCCACCCCGGGGGCTACTACAATGAGCAGTTCTTC; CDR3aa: CASSHPGGYYNEQFF
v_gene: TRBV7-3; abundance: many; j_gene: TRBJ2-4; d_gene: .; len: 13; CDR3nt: TGTGCCAGCAGGTCGCTGGGAAGAAACATTCAGTACTTC; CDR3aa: CASRSLGRNIQYF
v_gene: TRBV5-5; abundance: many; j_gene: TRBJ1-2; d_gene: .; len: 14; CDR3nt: TGTGCCAGCAGCGTGGGTCCGCCCAACTATGGCTACACCTTC; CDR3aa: CASSVGPPNYGYTF
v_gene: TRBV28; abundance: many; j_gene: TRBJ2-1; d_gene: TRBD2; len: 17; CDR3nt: TGTGCCAGCAGTTTATTGACTAGCGGGGGACTCAACAATGAGCAGTTCTTC; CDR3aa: CASSLLTSGGLNNEQFF
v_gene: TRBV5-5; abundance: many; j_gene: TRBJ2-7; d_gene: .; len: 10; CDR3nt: TGTGCCAGCGTTTTATACGAGCAGTACTTC; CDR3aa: CASVLYEQYF
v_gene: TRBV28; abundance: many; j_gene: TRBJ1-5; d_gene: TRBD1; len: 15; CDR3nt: TGTGCCAGCAGTCCCACAGGGGCTACTAATCAGCCCCAGCATTTT; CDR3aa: CASSPTGATNQPQHF
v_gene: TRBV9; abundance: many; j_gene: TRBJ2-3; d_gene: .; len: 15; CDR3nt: TGTGCCAGCAGCGTAGACGGGCGGAGAACAGATACGCAGTATTTT; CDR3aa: CASSVDGRRTDTQYF
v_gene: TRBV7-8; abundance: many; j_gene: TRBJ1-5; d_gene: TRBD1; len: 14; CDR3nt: TGTGCCAGCAGCCCCGGGACAGGACCGAAGCCCCAGCATTTT; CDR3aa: CASSPGTGPKPQHF
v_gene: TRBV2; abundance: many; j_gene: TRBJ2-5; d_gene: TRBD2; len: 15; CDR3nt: TGTGCCAGCACTAGGACTAGCGGGGGACAAGAGACCCAGTACTTC; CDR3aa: CASTRTSGGQETQYF
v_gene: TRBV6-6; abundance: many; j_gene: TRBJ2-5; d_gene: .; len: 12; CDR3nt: TGTGCCAGCAGCTCGGACCCTGAGGTCCAGTACTTC; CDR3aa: CASSSDPEVQYF
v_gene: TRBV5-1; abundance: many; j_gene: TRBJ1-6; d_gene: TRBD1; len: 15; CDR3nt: TGCGCCAGCAGCTGGACAGGGCCCCAATCTTCACCCCTCCACTTT; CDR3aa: CASSWTGPQSSPLHF
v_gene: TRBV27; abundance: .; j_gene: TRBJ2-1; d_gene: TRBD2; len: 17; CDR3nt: TGTGCTAGCAGTCCCATCGGTAGCGGGATCGGACGCTCTGAGCAGTTCTTC; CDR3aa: CASSPIGSGIGRSEQFF
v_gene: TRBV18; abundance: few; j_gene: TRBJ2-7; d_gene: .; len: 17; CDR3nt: TGTGCCAGCTCACCAACGAGACCGGGACACCTAGACTACGAGCAGTACTTC; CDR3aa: CASSPTRPGHLDYEQYF
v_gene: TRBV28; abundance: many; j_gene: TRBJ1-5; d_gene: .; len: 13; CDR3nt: TGTGCCAGCAGGCCACGGAGTGGTCAGCCCCAGCATTTT; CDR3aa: CASRPRSGQPQHF
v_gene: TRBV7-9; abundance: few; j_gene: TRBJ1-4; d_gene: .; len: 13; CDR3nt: TGTGCCAGCAGCTTAGAAGGTGGTGAAAAACTGTTTTTT; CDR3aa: CASSLEGGEKLFF
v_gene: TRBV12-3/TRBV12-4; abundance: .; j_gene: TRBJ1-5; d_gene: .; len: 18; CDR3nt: TGTACCTTCAGTTTAGCGCTTGGGGAATTTACTAGCAATCAGCCCCAGCATTTT; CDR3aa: CTFSLALGEFTSNQPQHF
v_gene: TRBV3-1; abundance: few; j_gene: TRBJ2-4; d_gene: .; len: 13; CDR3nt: TGTGCCAGCAGCCTAGCGGCGGAAAACATTCAGTACTTC; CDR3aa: CASSLAAENIQYF
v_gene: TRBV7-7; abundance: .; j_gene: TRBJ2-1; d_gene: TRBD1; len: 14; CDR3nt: TGTGCTAGCAGCCCGACGAGGGACAGGGCTGAGCAGTTCTTC; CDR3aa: CASSPTRDRAEQFF
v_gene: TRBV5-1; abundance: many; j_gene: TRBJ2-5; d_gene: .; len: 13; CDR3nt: TGCGCCAGTAACACTCAGGGGCTCGAGACCCAGTACTTC; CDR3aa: CASNTQGLETQYF
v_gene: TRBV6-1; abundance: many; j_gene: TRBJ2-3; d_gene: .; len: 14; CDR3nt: TGTGCCAGCACCGACTGGGGGGGCACAGATACGCAGTATTTT; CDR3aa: CASTDWGGTDTQYF
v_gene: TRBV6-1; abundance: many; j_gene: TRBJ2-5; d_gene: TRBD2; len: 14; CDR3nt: TGTGCCAGCAGTCGACGGGACTATCAAGAGACCCAGTACTTC; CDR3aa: CASSRRDYQETQYF
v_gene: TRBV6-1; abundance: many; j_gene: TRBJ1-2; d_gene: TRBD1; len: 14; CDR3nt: TGTGCCAGCAGCGGACAGGCCCGCGGGTATGGCTACACCTTC; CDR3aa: CASSGQARGYGYTF
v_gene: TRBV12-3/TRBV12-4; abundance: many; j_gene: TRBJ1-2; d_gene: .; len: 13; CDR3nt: TGTGCCAGCAGTTTAGACCTTTTCTATGGCTACACCTTC; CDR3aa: CASSLDLFYGYTF
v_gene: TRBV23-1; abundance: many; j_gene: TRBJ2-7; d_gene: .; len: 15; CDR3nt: TGCGCCAGCAGTCACGTTTGGGACTGCCCCTACGAGCAGTACTTC; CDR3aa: CASSHVWDCPYEQYF
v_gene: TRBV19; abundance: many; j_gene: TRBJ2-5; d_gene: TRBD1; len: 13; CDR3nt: TGTGCCAGTACGGAGCCCAGGGGGCGGACCCAGTACTTC; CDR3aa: CASTEPRGRTQYF
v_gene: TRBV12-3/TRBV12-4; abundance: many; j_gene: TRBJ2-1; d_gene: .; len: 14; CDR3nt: TGTGCCAGCACTTCCATGGCAGGGGCGGATGAGCAGTTCTTC; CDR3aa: CASTSMAGADEQFF
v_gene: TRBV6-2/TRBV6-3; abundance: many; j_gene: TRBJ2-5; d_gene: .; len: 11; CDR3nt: TGTGCCAGCAGTTACACGGAGACCCAGTACTTC; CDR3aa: CASSYTETQYF
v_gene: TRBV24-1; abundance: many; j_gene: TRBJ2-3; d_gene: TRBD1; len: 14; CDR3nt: TGTGCCACCAGCGTCGGACAGGCGCTTGATACGCAGTATTTT; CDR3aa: CATSVGQALDTQYF
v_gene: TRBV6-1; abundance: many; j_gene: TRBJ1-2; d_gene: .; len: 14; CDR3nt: TGTGCCAGCAGTGAAGCAGGCAGGGGTAATGGCTACACCTTC; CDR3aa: CASSEAGRGNGYTF
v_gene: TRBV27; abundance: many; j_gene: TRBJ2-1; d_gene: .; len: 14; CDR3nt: TGTGCCAGCAGTTTGCTAGACTCCCGCGGTGAGCAGTTCTTC; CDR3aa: CASSLLDSRGEQFF
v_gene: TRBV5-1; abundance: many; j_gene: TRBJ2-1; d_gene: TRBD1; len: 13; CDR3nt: TGCGCCAGCAGCTTGTCAGGGGGCAATGAGCAGTTCTTC; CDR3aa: CASSLSGGNEQFF
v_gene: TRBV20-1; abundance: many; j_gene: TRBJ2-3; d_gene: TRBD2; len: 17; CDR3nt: TGCAGTGCTAGAGATAGGGCTAGCGGAACGATCACAGATACGCAGTATTTT; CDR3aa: CSARDRASGTITDTQYF
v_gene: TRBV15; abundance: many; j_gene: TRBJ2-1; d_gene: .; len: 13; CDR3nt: TGTGCCACCAGCAGAGATTCGGGCTCTCCGCAGTTCTTC; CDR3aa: CATSRDSGSPQFF
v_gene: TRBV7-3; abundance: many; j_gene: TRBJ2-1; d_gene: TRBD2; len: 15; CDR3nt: TGTGCCAGCAGCCTCGGGACTAGCGGGGTGGGGGAGCAGTTCTTC; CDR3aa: CASSLGTSGVGEQFF
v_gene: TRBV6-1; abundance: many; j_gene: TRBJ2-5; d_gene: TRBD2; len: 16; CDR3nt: TGTGCCAGCAGTCCCGAACTTGCCGGGGGGGGAGAGACCCAGTACTTC; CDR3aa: CASSPELAGGGETQYF
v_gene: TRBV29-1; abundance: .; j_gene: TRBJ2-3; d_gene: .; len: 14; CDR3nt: TGCAGCGTTGAAGGGGCGGGATTCACAGATACGCAGTATTTT; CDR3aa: CSVEGAGFTDTQYF
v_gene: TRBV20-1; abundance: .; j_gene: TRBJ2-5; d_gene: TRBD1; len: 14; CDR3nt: TGCAGTGCTACCGGGACAGACAAACCAGAGACCCAGTACTTC; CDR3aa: CSATGTDKPETQYF
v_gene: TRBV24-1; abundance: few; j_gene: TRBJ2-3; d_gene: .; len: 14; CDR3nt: TGTGCCACCTCAAGGGAGGGGGGCACAGATACGCAGTATTTT; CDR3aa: CATSREGGTDTQYF